Listed below are T cell receptor beta chains from one sample, sequenced in a study of CD8 T cells in ankylosing spondylitis. TCRdb re-derived calls from the 5' RACE reads in MiXCR, one entry per CDR3 protein. The data contain 200,000 or so distinct CDR3 sequences, around 25% of them singletons. Specimen: blood, either unsorted or a sorted T cell fraction (not recorded which). These receptor sequences come from a male donor with ankylosing spondylitis or in good health (not recorded which). CDR3s include the opening cysteine and the closing phenylalanine or tryptophan. D genes are given only for firm matches. Clone sizes are given selectively: once, few, many, or a class where the clone is expanded.

v_gene,d_gene,j_gene,abundance,CDR3aa,CDR3nt
TRBV19,TRBD1,TRBJ2-3,many,CASSPAGGLRSITDTQYF,TGTGCCAGTAGTCCAGCAGGGGGCCTACGTTCCATCACAGATACGCAGTATTTT
TRBV4-3,TRBD2,TRBJ2-4,many,CASSPQGGDIQYF,TGCGCCAGCAGCCCTCAGGGAGGGGACATTCAGTACTTC
TRBV15,TRBD2,TRBJ2-7,few,CATSREGAGEYEQYF,TGTGCCACCAGCAGAGAAGGTGCGGGGGAATACGAGCAGTACTTC
TRBV20-1,-,TRBJ2-1,-,CSATDTWTYNEQFF,TGCAGTGCTACGGACACGTGGACCTACAATGAGCAGTTCTTC
TRBV4-1,-,TRBJ1-4,few,CASSQPDRLNEKLFF,TGCGCCAGCAGCCAGCCTGACAGGCTTAATGAAAAACTGTTTTTT
TRBV20-1,TRBD2,TRBJ2-1,many,CSASPSDTSGEQFF,TGCAGTGCTAGTCCCTCTGACACTAGCGGTGAGCAGTTCTTC
TRBV2,-,TRBJ2-1,few,CASSEELAAEQFF,TGTGCCAGCAGTGAAGAGTTAGCGGCTGAGCAGTTCTTC
TRBV20-1,-,TRBJ2-7,few,CSARTNGQILSYEQYF,TGCAGTGCTAGAACAAACGGACAAATCCTCTCCTACGAGCAGTACTTC
TRBV5-6,TRBD1,TRBJ1-4,many,CASSRTGANEKLFF,TGTGCCAGCAGCCGGACAGGGGCTAATGAAAAACTGTTTTTT
TRBV21-1,-,TRBJ2-7,-,CARPLSGRTSSYEQYF,TGTGCCAGGCCGTTAAGCGGGAGGACTAGCTCCTACGAGCAGTACTTC
TRBV10-3,-,TRBJ2-1,few,CATRERPTYNEQFF,TGTGCCACCCGAGAGAGGCCCACCTACAATGAGCAGTTCTTC
TRBV20-1,-,TRBJ1-1,-,CSARDLRTEAFF,TGCAGTGCTAGAGATCTGAGGACTGAAGCTTTCTTT
TRBV10-3,-,TRBJ1-1,-,CAALRQANTEAFF,TGTGCCGCTCTCCGGCAGGCGAACACTGAAGCTTTCTTT
TRBV20-1,TRBD2,TRBJ2-1,-,CSASPGTRNNNEQFF,TGCAGTGCTAGTCCCGGGACTAGGAATAACAATGAGCAGTTCTTC
TRBV5-1,-,TRBJ2-1,-,CASSMDSSYNEQFF,TGCGCCAGCAGCATGGACAGTAGTTACAATGAGCAGTTCTTC
TRBV20-1,TRBD1,TRBJ1-4,many,CSVLKDRENEKLFF,TGCAGTGTTCTAAAGGACAGGGAGAATGAAAAACTGTTTTTT
TRBV7-2,-,TRBJ2-3,many,CASTPGTSTDTQYF,TGTGCCAGCACCCCAGGGACTAGCACAGATACGCAGTATTTT
TRBV5-1,TRBD1,TRBJ2-7,many,CASSIGQGTYEQYF,TGCGCCAGCAGCATAGGACAGGGGACCTACGAGCAGTACTTC
TRBV20-1,TRBD2,TRBJ2-1,-,CSATGLAGGDEQFF,TGCAGTGCAACCGGACTAGCGGGAGGGGATGAGCAGTTCTTC
TRBV5-5,TRBD1,TRBJ2-7,few,CASSSSGDRGEQYF,TGTGCCAGCAGCTCATCCGGGGACAGGGGCGAGCAGTACTTC
TRBV11-2,-,TRBJ1-5,many,CASSLDWMGNQPQHF,TGTGCCAGCAGCTTAGATTGGATGGGCAATCAGCCCCAGCATTTT
TRBV6-4,-,TRBJ2-1,-,CASSELSYSEQFF,TGTGCCAGCAGTGAGCTTAGTTATAGTGAGCAGTTCTTC
TRBV29-1,-,TRBJ1-2,many,CSGAGANYGYTF,TGCAGCGGGGCGGGGGCTAACTATGGCTACACCTTC
TRBV20-1,-,TRBJ2-3,-,CSARASLTDTQYF,TGCAGTGCTAGAGCTTCGCTCACAGATACGCAGTATTTT
TRBV10-3,-,TRBJ1-3,-,CAVPGPEGNTIYF,TGTGCCGTTCCGGGACCAGAGGGAAACACCATATATTTT
TRBV28,TRBD1,TRBJ1-5,many,CASSTPGQNNQPQHF,TGTGCCAGCAGTACCCCGGGACAGAACAATCAGCCCCAGCATTTT
TRBV6-1,TRBD2,TRBJ2-1,-,CASSPGLAGQYNEQFF,TGTGCCAGCAGCCCGGGACTAGCGGGGCAGTACAATGAGCAGTTCTTC
TRBV5-1,-,TRBJ2-2,many,CASSLAGELFF,TGCGCCAGCAGCTTGGCCGGGGAGCTGTTTTTT
TRBV20-1,-,TRBJ2-7,-,CSARDPVYEQYF,TGCAGTGCTAGAGATCCAGTCTACGAGCAGTACTTC
TRBV4-1,-,TRBJ1-1,many,CASSPTWVEGTEAFF,TGCGCCAGCAGCCCCACCTGGGTGGAAGGGACTGAAGCTTTCTTT
TRBV12-3/TRBV12-4,-,TRBJ1-4,many,CASSGDSINEKLFF,TGTGCCAGCAGTGGAGACAGCATTAATGAAAAACTGTTTTTT
TRBV29-1,TRBD2,TRBJ2-5,-,CSFWGLAGETQYF,TGCAGCTTTTGGGGACTAGCGGGAGAGACCCAGTACTTC
TRBV7-3,TRBD2,TRBJ2-7,-,CASSITSGYSYEQYF,TGTGCCAGCAGCATAACTAGCGGGTACTCCTACGAGCAGTACTTC
TRBV20-1,TRBD1,TRBJ1-2,-,CSAGTGNYGYTF,TGCAGTGCGGGGACAGGGAACTATGGCTACACCTTC
TRBV12-3/TRBV12-4,-,TRBJ2-1,many,CASSPHPVAEQFF,TGTGCCAGCAGCCCACACCCCGTGGCCGAGCAGTTCTTC
TRBV12-3/TRBV12-4,-,TRBJ2-2,many,CASSLTLIPVNTGELFF,TGTGCCAGCAGTTTAACCCTTATCCCAGTGAACACCGGGGAGCTGTTTTTT
TRBV25-1,-,TRBJ2-7,-,CASSDETVSYEQYF,TGTGCCAGCAGTGATGAGACAGTGTCCTACGAGCAGTACTTC
TRBV6-1,-,TRBJ2-7,many,CASSPHLTGILSYEQYF,TGTGCCAGCAGTCCACACCTCACAGGGATTCTCTCCTACGAGCAGTACTTC
TRBV29-1,-,TRBJ1-1,many,CSVSKGNTEAFF,TGCAGCGTTTCAAAGGGGAACACTGAAGCTTTCTTT
TRBV9,-,TRBJ1-1,many,CASSPSLAVYLNTEAFF,TGTGCCAGCAGCCCTTCCCTCGCGGTTTACCTGAACACTGAAGCTTTCTTT
TRBV3-1,TRBD2,TRBJ2-1,many,CASSQPGTSGTHEQFF,TGTGCCAGCAGCCAACCCGGGACTAGCGGGACCCATGAGCAGTTCTTC
TRBV20-1,TRBD1,TRBJ2-7,-,CSASGTGDLWDEQYF,TGCAGTGCTTCCGGGACAGGTGACCTCTGGGACGAGCAGTACTTC
TRBV11-2,-,TRBJ2-2,many,CASSLDRASLTGELFF,TGTGCCAGCAGCTTAGATCGCGCCTCGCTCACCGGGGAGCTGTTTTTT
TRBV6-1,TRBD2,TRBJ2-1,many,CASSNAGLAAYNEQFF,TGTGCCAGCAGTAACGCGGGACTAGCCGCCTACAATGAGCAGTTCTTC
TRBV27,-,TRBJ1-1,few,CASSHHYPDGYGAEAFF,TGTGCCAGCAGTCATCACTACCCGGACGGGTACGGGGCTGAAGCTTTCTTT
TRBV5-1,-,TRBJ2-2,many,CASRWGDGTGELFF,TGCGCCAGCAGATGGGGCGACGGCACCGGGGAGCTGTTTTTT
TRBV20-1,-,TRBJ2-2,-,CCARDRLPGEDTGELFF,TGCTGTGCTAGAGATAGGCTCCCGGGGGAGGACACCGGGGAGCTGTTTTTT
TRBV29-1,-,TRBJ1-2,-,CSVGDGLGDGYTF,TGCAGCGTCGGGGACGGGTTAGGGGATGGCTACACCTTC
TRBV29-1,-,TRBJ2-5,many,CSVEDPGKGETQYF,TGCAGCGTTGAAGATCCCGGGAAGGGAGAGACCCAGTACTTC